This entry lists 2 T cell receptor beta chains sequenced from one sample in a study of blood T cell repertoires in COVID-19 (dated by TCRdb to about 2020). The library was generated by the immunoSEQ multiplex PCR assay. The table was pulled from immuneACCESS by TCRdb, which kept in-frame rearrangements only. Such tables lose some clones; where checked, under half of the loss comes from unresolved V genes, and the rest has no known cause. The table for this sample lists some 96,000 clones; about 83% of them were counted only once. The ten largest account for 9.5% to 15% of the sample. The sequenced material came from peripheral blood. The receptors stem from a human donor in a cohort sampled during active COVID-19.

The V gene is TRBV29-1, the J gene TRBJ1-2; D remains unclear. The CDR3 is 11 amino acids. V lost 2 bases to trimming and J lost 2 bases, with 3 bases between them. Germline lookup yields CDR1 SQVTM and CDR2 ANQGSEA. CDR3 sequence (DNA): TGCAGCGTTGAACTGAACTATGGCTACACCTTC. Protein: CSVELNYGYTF. Supplemented by reference TRBV29-1 and TRBJ1-2, the full variable domain reads SAVISQKPSRDICQRGTSLTIQCQVDSQVTMMFWYRQQPGQSLTLIATANQGSEATYESGFVIDKFPISRPNLTFSTLTVSNMSPEDSSIYLCSVELNYGYTFGSGTRLTVV.

The V call is TRBV7-8, the J call TRBJ1-2, with TRBD1 as a possible D gene (5 bases). Trimming shortened V by 2 bases and J by 7 bases, and 17 bases separated the two germline ends. The length of the CDR3 is 15 residues. The germline V gene encodes CDR1 SGHVS and CDR2 FQNEAQ. The CDR3 region has the DNA TGTGCCAGCAGCTTAAGAATAGCAGGGCAGGGTGGCTACACCTTC. Translation gives CASSLRIAGQGGYTF.